This T cell receptor beta chain is from a study of blood T cell repertoires in COVID-19 (dated by TCRdb to the early 2020s). Notes on the research overall: Collaborator samples came from the United States, Italy and Spain and covered acute and convalescent phases of COVID-19. Nearly every sample came with metadata listing a de-identified subject ID, COVID-19 status, age in years and sex. The repertoires were made available in a free public database intended to serve as a resource for research on the immune response to SARS-CoV-2. Where available, HLA class I and class II types were taken from metadata supplied by the sample provider and were not determined by assay-based typing. The prospective study material was composed of cDNA or gDNA derived from T cells, B-cell-depleted T cells, or PBMCs. Subjects who had been exposed to COVID-19, were actively infected with it, or had recovered from it provided the deeply sampled blood TCRbeta repertoires that made up the dataset. The samples were drawn from two sources: the first 160 participants of the ongoing ImmuneRACE study, and 1,000 to 1,500 subjects contributed by 6 global collaborators.

About this clone itself: Its target antigen remains unknown. Base qualities are not at hand, and no much larger clone is one base apart.

V is shortened by 11 bases, J by 1 base, and the region joining them spans 24 bases. Per the germline V gene (reference sequence), MNHEY is the CDR1 and SMNVEV is the CDR2. The CDR3 contains 16 residues, cysteine and phenylalanine counted. The only DNA kept is the CDR3, 48 bases in frame from the first base. One collaborating source in Seattle enrolled patients during active infection and followed them longitudinally through the course of disease. Collaborating institutions collected whole blood in K2EDTA tubes following their own protocols. Collaborator samples were shipped for TCRbeta analysis as frozen whole blood, isolated PBMCs, or DNA extracted from either sample type. TCRbeta CDR3 regions were amplified from genomic DNA by means of the immunoSEQ Assay, a bias-controlled multiplex PCR. From the authors' description of their analysis: Within the assay, amplification of reference gene primers was used to estimate how many nucleated cells each sample contained. To quantify the absolute abundance of each unique TCRbeta CDR3 rearrangement, sequence reads were collapsed and filtered. Productive Simpson clonality was computed per sample as the square root of Simpson's diversity index over productive rearrangements. In TCRdb, the immuneACCESS table is reduced to in-frame sequences with V and J assigned. These tables do not hold every clone; where another copy was compared, an unresolved V gene accounts for under half, and the others remain unexplained. V and J calls and clone size are copied from that table; D and trimming were computed from the DNA. The sample table holds 80,000 to 100,000 clones, of which 70% to 90% were seen once. Jointly, the top ten make up around 3.9% of the sample.

Beyond this particular receptor, the publication reports: How much clinical and demographic metadata was included differed by source and by participant, and the metadata was provided uncurated.

This chain is built from TRBV27 and TRBJ2-7; a tentative D call is TRBD2 (6 bases match). The sequence was collected from a human donor with COVID-19, enrolled during active disease. The donor label of this sample is uncertain. Sequencing was done on a sample of peripheral blood. The CDR3 has the sequence CASARGGIVVSYEQYF. The DNA sequence reads TGTGCCTCTGCGCGGGGTGGGATAGTGGTTTCCTACGAGCAGTACTTC.